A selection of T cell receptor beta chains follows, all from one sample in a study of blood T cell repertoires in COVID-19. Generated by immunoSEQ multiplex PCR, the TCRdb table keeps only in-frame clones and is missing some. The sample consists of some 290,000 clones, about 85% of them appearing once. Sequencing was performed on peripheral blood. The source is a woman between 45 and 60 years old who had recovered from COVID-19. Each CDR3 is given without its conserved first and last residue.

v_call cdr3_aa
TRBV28 ASSSWVKRERDEQY
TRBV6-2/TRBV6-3 ASSSKTSGFSYEQY
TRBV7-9 ASSLSHAGGSGYGYT
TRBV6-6 ASSLTSGGTYEQY
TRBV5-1 ASSTGTGALEQY
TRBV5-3 ARSFIWGGLNTEAF
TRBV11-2 ASSPQGLTQY
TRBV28 ASTTLGLAGGPYEQY
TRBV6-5 ASRRPGNTEAF
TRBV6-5 ASNGLAGAGELF
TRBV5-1 ASSSEQGRTQY
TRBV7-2 ASSLARAGANVLT
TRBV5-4 ASSLSVGVTDTQY
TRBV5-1 ASSSFGQGAGEKLF
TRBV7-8 ASSLLGSYGYT
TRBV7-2 ASSPSGSNTGELF
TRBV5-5 ASSSSGTPSGPAEAF
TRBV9 ASGSGSTDTQY
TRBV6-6 ASTHGGTGELF
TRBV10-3 AISESPGSETQY
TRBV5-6 ASSDRGRGNTIY
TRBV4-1 ASSQGTGPDYEQY
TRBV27 ASSPGQSYQPQH
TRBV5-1 ASSPGQGMDGYT
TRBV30 AWSLVQETQY
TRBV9 ASQREGETQY
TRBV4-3 ASSQEWTTNTEAF
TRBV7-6 ASSSTLDRGTDTQY
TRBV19 ASTGYDYGYT
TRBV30 AWRGQGAEAF
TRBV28 ASSKRQVVFEQY
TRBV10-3 ATGPGTEKLF
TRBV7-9 ASSLGQGYGYT
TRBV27 ASSFSGGGNEQY
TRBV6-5 ASRRLEGAGGYT
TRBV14 ASSQEPRAGKAF
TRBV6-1 ASSEAPGNYGYT
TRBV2 AKGLAGGETQY
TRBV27 ASSFKPNTEAF
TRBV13 ASSLTSGNYNEQF
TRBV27 ASASPLDPRKTGGNGLTLH
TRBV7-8 ASSPRQGASNQPQH
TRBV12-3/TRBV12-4 ASSSRSGNTIY
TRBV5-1 ASSPSGATNNEQF
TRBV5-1 ASSSGQGPPARGQF
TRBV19 ASRQSTGGYEQY